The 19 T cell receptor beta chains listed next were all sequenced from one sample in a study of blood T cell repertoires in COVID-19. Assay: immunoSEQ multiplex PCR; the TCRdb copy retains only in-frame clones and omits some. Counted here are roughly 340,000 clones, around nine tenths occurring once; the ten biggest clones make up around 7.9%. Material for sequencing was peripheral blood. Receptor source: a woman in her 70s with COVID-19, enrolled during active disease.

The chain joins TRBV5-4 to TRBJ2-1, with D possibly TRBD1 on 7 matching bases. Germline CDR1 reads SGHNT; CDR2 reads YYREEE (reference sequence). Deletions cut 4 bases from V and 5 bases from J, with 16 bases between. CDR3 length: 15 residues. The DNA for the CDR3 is TGTGCCAGCAGCGGGGGGACAGCGAAAAACAATGAGCAGTTCTTC. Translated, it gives CASSGGTAKNNEQFF.

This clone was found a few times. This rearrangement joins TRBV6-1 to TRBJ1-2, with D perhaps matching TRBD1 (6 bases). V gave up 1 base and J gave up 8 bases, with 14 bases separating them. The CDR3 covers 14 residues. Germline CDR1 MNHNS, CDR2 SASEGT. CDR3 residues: CASSEGPQGGGYTF. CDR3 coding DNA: TGTGCCAGCAGTGAAGGCCCACAGGGAGGGGGCTACACCTTC.

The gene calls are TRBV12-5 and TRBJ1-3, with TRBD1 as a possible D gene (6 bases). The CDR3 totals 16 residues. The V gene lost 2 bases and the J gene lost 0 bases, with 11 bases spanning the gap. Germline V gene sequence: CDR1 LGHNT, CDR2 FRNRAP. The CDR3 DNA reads TGTGCTAGTGGTTTGAACAGGGCCGCCTCTGGAAACACCATATATTTT. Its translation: CASGLNRAASGNTIYF.

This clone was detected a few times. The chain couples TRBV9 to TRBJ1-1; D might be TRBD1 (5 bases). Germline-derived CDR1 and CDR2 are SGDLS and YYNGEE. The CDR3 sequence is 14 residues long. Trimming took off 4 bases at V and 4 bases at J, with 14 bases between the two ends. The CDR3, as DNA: TGTGCCAGCAGCCCACGCGGGGGAGGCACTGAAGCTTTCTTT. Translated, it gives CASSPRGGGTEAFF.

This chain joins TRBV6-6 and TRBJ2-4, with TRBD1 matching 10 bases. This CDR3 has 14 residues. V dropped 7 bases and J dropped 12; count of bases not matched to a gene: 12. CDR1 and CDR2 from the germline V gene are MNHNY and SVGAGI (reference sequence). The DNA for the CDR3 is TGTGCCAGCATCCTAGCGCCGGGACAGGGGCATCAGTACTTC. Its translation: CASILAPGQGHQYF.

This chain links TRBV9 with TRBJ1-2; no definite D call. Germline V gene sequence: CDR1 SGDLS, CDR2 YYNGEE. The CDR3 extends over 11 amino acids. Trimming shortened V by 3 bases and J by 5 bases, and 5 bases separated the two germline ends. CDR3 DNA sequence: TGTGCCAGCAGCGGAACTTATGGCTACACCTTC. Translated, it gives CASSGTYGYTF.

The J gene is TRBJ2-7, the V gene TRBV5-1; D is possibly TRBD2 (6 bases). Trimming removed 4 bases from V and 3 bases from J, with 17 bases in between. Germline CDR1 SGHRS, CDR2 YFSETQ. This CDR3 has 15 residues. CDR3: CASSAFPGTGYEQYF. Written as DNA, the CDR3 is TGCGCCAGCAGCGCCTTCCCCGGGACTGGCTACGAGCAGTACTTC.

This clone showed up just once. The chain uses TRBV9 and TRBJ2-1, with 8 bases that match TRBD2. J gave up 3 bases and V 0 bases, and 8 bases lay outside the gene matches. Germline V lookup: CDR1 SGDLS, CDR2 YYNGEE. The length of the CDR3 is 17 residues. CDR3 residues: CASSVAGISGDYNEQFF. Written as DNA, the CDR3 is TGTGCCAGCAGCGTAGCGGGAATTAGCGGGGACTACAATGAGCAGTTCTTC.

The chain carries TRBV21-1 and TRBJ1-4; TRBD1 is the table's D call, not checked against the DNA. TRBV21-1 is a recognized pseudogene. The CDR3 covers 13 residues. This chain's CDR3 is CASTGTGGEKLFF. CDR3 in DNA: TGTGCCAGCACCGGGACAGGGGGCGAAAAACTGTTTTTT.

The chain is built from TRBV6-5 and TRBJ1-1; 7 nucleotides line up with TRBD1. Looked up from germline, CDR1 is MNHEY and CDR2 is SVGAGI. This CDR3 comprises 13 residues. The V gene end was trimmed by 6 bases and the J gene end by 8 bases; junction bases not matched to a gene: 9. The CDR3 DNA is TGTGCCAGCAGGGGTAGGCGGACAGGAGAAGCTTTCTTT. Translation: CASRGRRTGEAFF.

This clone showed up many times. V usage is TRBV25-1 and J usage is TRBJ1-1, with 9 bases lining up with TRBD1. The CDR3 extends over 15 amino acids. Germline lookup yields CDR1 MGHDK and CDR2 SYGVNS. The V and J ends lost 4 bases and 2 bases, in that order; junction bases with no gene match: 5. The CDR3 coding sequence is TGTGCCAGCAGTGCCTACAGGGGGCCCAACACTGAAGCTTTCTTT. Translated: CASSAYRGPNTEAFF.

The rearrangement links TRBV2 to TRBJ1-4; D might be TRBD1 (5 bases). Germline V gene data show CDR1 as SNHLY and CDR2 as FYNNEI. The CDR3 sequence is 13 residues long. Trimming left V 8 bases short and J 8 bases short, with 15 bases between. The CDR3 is CASGQGLREKLFF. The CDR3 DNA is TGTGCCAGCGGGCAGGGACTTAGAGAAAAACTGTTTTTT.

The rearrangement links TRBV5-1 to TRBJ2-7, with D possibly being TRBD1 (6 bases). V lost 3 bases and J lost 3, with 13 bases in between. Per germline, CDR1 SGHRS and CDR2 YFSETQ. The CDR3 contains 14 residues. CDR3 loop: CASSWQGLNYEQYF. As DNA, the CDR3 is TGCGCCAGCAGCTGGCAGGGGTTAAACTACGAGCAGTACTTC.

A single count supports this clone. The CDR3 DNA follows: TGCAGCGTGAAACAGGGAAACGCTAATGAAAAACTGTTTTTT. It specifies CSVKQGNANEKLFF. The V call is TRBV29-1, the J call TRBJ1-4, with D possibly TRBD1 on 6 matching bases. Per germline, CDR1 SQVTM and CDR2 ANQGSEA. The CDR3 is made up of 14 amino acids. Trimming shortened V by 6 bases and J by 3 bases, and 14 bases separated the two germline ends.

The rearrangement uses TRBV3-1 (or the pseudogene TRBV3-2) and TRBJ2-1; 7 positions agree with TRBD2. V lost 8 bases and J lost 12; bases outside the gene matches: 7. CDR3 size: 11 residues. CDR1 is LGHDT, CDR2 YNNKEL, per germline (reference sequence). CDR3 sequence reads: CASYSGGRQFF. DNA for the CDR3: TGTGCCAGCTACTCCGGGGGGAGGCAGTTCTTC.

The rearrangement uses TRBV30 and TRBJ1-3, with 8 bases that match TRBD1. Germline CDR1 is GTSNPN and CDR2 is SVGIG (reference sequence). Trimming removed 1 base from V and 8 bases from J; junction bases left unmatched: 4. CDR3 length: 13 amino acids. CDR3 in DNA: TGTGCCTGGAGTGGGCAGGGGGCCTACACCATATATTTT. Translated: CAWSGQGAYTIYF.

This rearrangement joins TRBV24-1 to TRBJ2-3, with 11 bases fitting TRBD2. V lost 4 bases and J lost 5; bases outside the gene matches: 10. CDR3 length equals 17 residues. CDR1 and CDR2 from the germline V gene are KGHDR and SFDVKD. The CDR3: CATSDEGLADSGDTQYF. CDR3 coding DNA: TGTGCCACCAGTGACGAGGGACTAGCGGACTCGGGAGATACGCAGTATTTT.

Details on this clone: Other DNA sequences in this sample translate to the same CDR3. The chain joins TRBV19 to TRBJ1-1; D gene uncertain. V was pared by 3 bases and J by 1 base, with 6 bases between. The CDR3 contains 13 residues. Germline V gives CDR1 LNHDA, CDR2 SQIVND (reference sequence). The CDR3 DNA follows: TGTGCCAGTAGTATTCGGGAGAACACTGAAGCTTTCTTT. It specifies CASSIRENTEAFF.

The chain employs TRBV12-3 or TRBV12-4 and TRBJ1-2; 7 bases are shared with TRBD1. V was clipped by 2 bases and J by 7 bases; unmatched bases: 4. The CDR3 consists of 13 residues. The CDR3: CASSLTGVSGYTF. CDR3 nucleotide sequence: TGTGCCAGCAGTTTAACAGGGGTGAGTGGCTACACCTTC.